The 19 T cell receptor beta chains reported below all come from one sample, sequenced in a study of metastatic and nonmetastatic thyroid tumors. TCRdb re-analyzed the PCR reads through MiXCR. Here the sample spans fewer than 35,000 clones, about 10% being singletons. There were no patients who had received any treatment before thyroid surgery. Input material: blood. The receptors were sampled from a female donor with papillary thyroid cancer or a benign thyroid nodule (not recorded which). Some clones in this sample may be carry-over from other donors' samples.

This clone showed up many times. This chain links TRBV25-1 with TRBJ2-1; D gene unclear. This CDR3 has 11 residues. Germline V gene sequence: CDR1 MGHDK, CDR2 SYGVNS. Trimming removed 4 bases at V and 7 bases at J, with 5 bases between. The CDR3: CASSVGNEQFF. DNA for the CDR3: TGTGCCAGCAGTGTAGGGAATGAGCAGTTCTTC.

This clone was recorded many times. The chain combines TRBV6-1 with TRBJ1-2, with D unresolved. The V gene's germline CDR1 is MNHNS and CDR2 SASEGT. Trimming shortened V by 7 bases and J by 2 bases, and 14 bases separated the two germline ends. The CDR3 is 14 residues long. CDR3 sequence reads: CASTPGLGNYGYTF. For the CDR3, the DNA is TGTGCCAGCACCCCCGGGCTGGGCAACTATGGCTACACCTTC.

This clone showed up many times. DNA for the CDR3: TGTGCCATCAGTGGTTCCGGGACTAGCGGGTCCGGCGAGCAGTACTTC. Protein: CAISGSGTSGSGEQYF. The chain uses TRBV10-3 and TRBJ2-7, with 12 nucleotides matching TRBD2. The CDR3 is made up of 16 amino acids. CDR1 is ENHRY and CDR2 is SYGVKD in the germline V gene. V was pared by 4 bases and J by 6 bases, with 10 bases of the junction left unmatched.

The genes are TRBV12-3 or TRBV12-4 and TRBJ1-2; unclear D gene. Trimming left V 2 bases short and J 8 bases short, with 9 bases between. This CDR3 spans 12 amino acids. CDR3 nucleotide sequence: TGTGCCAGCAGTTTAAGGACGAGGGGCTACACCTTC. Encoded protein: CASSLRTRGYTF.

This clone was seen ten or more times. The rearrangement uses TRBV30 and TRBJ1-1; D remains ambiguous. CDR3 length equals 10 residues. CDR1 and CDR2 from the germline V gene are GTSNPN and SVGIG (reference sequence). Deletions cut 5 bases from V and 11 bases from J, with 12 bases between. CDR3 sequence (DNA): TGTGCCTGGGGACCCGTCGGGGCTTTCTTT. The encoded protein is CAWGPVGAFF.

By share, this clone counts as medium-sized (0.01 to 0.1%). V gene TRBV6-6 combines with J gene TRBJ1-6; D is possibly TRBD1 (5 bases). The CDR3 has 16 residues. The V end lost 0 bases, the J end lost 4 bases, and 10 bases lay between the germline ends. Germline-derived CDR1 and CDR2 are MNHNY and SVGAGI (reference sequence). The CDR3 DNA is TGTGCCAGCAGTTACTCGACCAGGGCGTATAATTCACCCCTCCACTTT. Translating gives CASSYSTRAYNSPLHF.

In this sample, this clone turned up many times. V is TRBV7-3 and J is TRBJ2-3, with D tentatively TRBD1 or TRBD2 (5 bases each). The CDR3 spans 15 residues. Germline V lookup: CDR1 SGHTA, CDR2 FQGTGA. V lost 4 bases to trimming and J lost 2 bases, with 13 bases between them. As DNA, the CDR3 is TGTGCCAGCAGCTCCCAGGGCGGGTCCACAGATACGCAGTATTTT. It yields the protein CASSSQGGSTDTQYF. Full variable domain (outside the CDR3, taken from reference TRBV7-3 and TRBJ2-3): GAGVSQTPSNKVTEKGKYVELRCDPISGHTALYWYRQSLGQGPEFLIYFQGTGAADDSGLPNDRFFAVRPEGSVSTLKIQRTERGDSAVYLCASSSQGGSTDTQYFGPGTRLTVL.

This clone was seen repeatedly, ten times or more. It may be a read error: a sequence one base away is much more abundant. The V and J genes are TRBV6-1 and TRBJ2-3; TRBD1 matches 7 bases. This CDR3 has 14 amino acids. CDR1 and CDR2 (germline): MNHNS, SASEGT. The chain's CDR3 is CASSTRQGTDTRYF. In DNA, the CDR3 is TGTGCCAGCAGCACCCGACAGGGCACAGATACGCGGTATTTT.

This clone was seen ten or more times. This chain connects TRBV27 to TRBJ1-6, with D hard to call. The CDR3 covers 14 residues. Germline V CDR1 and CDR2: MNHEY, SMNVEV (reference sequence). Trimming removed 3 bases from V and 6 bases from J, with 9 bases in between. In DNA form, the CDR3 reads TGTGCCAGCAGTTTGACCCATGGTAATTCACCCCTCCACTTT. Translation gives CASSLTHGNSPLHF.

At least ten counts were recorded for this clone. The CDR3 DNA reads TGCGCCAGCAGCTTGGAGGGTAAAACAAGGAATGAGCAGTTCTTC. This encodes CASSLEGKTRNEQFF. This chain connects TRBV5-1 to TRBJ2-1; D is unresolved. The V gene's germline CDR1 is SGHRS and CDR2 YFSETQ. The V end lost 0 bases, the J end lost 7 bases, and 14 bases lay between the germline ends. The CDR3 runs 15 residues. Full variable domain (missing parts from reference TRBV5-1 and TRBJ2-1): KAGVTQTPRYLIKTRGQQVTLSCSPISGHRSVSWYQQTPGQGLQFLFEYFSETQRNKGNFPGRFSGRQFSNSRSEMNVSTLELGDSALYLCASSLEGKTRNEQFFGPGTRLTVL.

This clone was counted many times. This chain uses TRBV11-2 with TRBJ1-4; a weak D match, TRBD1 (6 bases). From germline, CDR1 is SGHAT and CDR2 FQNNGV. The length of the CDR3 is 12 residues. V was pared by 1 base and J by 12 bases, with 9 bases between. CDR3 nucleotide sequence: TGTGCCAGCAGCTTAGCAGGGGACGAACTGTTTTTT. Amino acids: CASSLAGDELFF.

The CDR3 region has the DNA TGTGCCAGCAGTTTCGGGACAGTCAAATACGAGCAGTACTTC. Amino acids: CASSFGTVKYEQYF. The genes are TRBV12-3 or TRBV12-4 and TRBJ2-7, with 7 nucleotides matching TRBD1. With 3 bases clipped from V and 4 bases from J, the junction kept 6 bases outside the gene matches. The CDR3 has 14 amino acids.

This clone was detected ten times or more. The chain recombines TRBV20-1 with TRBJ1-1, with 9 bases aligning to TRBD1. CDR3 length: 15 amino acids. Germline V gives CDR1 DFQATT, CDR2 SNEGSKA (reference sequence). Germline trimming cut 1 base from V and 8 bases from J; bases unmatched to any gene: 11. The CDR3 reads CSARGVGQGLVEAFF. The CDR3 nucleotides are TGCAGTGCTAGAGGCGTGGGACAGGGCTTGGTCGAAGCTTTCTTT.

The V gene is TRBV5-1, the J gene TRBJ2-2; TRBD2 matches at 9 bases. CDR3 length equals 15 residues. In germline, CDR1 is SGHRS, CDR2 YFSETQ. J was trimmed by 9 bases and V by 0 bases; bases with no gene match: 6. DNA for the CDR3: TGCGCCAGCAGCTTGGTTCCTAGCGGGAAACGGGAGCTGTTTTTT. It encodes CASSLVPSGKRELFF.

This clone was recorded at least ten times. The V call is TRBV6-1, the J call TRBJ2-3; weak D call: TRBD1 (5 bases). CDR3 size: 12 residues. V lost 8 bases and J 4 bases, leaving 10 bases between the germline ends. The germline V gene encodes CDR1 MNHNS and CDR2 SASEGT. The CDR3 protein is CASQGAADTQYF. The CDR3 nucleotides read TGTGCCAGCCAGGGCGCCGCAGATACGCAGTATTTT.

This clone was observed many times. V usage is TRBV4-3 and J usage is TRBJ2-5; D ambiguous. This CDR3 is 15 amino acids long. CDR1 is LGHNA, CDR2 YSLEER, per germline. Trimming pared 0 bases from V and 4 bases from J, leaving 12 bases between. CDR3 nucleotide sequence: TGCGCCAGCAGCCAAGACCCCGGCATGGGAGAGACCCAGTACTTC. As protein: CASSQDPGMGETQYF.

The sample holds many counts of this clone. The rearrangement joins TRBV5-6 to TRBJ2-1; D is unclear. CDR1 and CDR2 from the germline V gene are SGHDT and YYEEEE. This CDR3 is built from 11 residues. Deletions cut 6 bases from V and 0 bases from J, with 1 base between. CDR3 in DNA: TGTGCCAGCACCTCCTACAATGAGCAGTTCTTC. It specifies CASTSYNEQFF.

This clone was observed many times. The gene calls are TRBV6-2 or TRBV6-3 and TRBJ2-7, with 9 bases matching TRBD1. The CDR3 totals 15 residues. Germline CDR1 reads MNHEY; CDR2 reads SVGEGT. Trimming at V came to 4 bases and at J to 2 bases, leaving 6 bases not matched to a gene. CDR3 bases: TGTGCCAGCAGTTTAGGCGGGACAGGGACCTACGAGCAGTACTTC. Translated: CASSLGGTGTYEQYF.

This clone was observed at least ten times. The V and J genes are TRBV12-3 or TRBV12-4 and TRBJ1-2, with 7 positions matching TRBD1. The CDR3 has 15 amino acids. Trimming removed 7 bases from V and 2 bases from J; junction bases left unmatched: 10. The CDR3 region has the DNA TGTGCCAGCACCCCAGGCGGGACAGTCAACTATGGCTACACCTTC. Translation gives CASTPGGTVNYGYTF.